These 6 T cell receptor beta chains came from one sample sequenced in a study of T cells in Graves' hyperthyroidism and ophthalmopathy (dated by TCRdb to between 2018 and 2021). Library preparation used multiplex PCR. The sequencer was an Illumina HiSeq 2000. TCR beta CDR3 regions were amplified from RNA transcripts. The TCR CDR3 was subjected to a first round of RT-PCR using the HTBI primer set and the Qiagen OneStep RT-PCR kit. The public reads were reprocessed in TCRdb via fastp at Q25 and MiXCR, keeping in-frame beta chains. Every CDR3 protein is listed once, alongside the most common genes and DNA of its rows. The sample table lists hundreds of thousands of distinct CDR3 sequences, 40% to 55% of them with a count of one. Together, the top ten hold more than 7% of the sample. The sample taken for sequencing was peripheral blood or thyroid tissue (not recorded which). These receptors were collected from an adult man with Graves' disease, either hyperthyroidism or ophthalmopathy (not recorded which).

This chain joins TRBV15 and TRBJ1-2; D remains unclear. Germline V gives CDR1 LNHNV, CDR2 YYDKDF (reference sequence). CDR3 size: 14 residues. With 10 bases removed from V and 2 bases from J, the gap between germline ends came to 17 bases. CDR3 DNA sequence: TGTGCCAGCAGAGATTCGGAAAGGAACTATGGCTACACCTTC. Translating it yields CASRDSERNYGYTF.

This clonotype has a count of ten or more. V and J are TRBV20-1 and TRBJ1-2, with D perhaps TRBD1 (6 bases). The CDR3 extends over 14 amino acids. Germline assignment: CDR1 DFQATT and CDR2 SNEGSKA (reference sequence). The V end was cut by 5 bases, the J end by 5 bases, with 18 bases between. The CDR3 coding sequence is TGCAGTGCTGGTGGTCCCACAGGGCTTTATGGCTACACCTTC. It encodes CSAGGPTGLYGYTF.

Ten or more counts support this clonotype. This chain joins TRBV14 and TRBJ1-2; possible D gene TRBD1, 6 bases. V was trimmed by 3 bases and J by 5 bases, leaving 13 bases between them. From germline, CDR1 is SGHDN and CDR2 FVKESK. The CDR3 has 14 residues. The CDR3, as DNA: TGTGCCAGCAGCCACGCGGACAGTCGATATGGCTACACCTTC. It is translated as CASSHADSRYGYTF.

There are many counts of this clonotype. The V and J genes are TRBV7-2 and TRBJ1-1, with D possibly TRBD1 on 6 matching bases. There are 14 residues in the CDR3. In germline, CDR1 is SGHTA, CDR2 FQGNSA. V was pared by 5 bases and J by 5 bases, with 15 bases between. The DNA of the CDR3 is TGTGCCAGCAGCCTTTCACAGGGTGGGACTGAAGCTTTCTTT. It specifies CASSLSQGGTEAFF.

This clonotype was seen a handful of times. V is TRBV9 and J is TRBJ1-2; no firm D call. The CDR3 runs 13 residues. CDR1 SGDLS and CDR2 YYNGEE come from the germline V gene. Trimming cost V 4 bases and J 8 bases, with 15 bases left between them. This CDR3 reads CASSLPPGVGYTF. The CDR3 DNA reads as TGTGCCAGCAGCTTGCCACCCGGGGTCGGCTACACCTTC.

This clonotype was seen more than once but under ten times. The V and J genes are TRBV7-2 and TRBJ2-5; 10 bases fit TRBD2. The CDR3 is 16 amino acids. Germline CDR1 reads SGHTA; CDR2 reads FQGNSA. V lost 5 bases, J lost 4 bases, and 10 bases stayed unmatched. The CDR3 DNA follows: TGTGCCAGCAGCCAACAGTTGTCTAGCGGGGGAGAGACCCAGTACTTC. It specifies CASSQQLSSGGETQYF.